One T cell receptor beta chain is described in this entry. The sample belongs to a study of cytomegalovirus exposure and HLA in healthy donors. PCR used 60 Vbeta primers and 13 Jbeta primers. Produced via immunoSEQ multiplex PCR; TCRdb's table is partial and in-frame only. The table lists tens of thousands of clones, around 89% of them singletons. This CDR3 spans 16 amino acids. V lost 1 base, J lost 1 base, and 17 bases lay in between. CDR1 and CDR2 (germline): GTSNPN, SVGIG (reference sequence). The chain employs TRBV30 and TRBJ2-7; a weak D match, TRBD2 (5 bases). Sequenced input: PBMCs. This TCR was sampled from a woman aged 30 to 39 in good health and CMV-seropositive. The CDR3 nucleotides are TGTGCCTGGAGTGGCCACTTAAGGACTGGATCCTACGAGCAGTACTTC. It codes for CAWSGHLRTGSYEQYF.